This entry lists 31 T cell receptor beta chains sequenced from one sample in a study of blood T cells in healthy people across ages. Then a second PCR, running roughly 7 to 11 cycles, was carried out with a sample-barcoded 5' primer and a J-beta primer mix. TCRdb recomputed calls from the 5' RACE reads with MiXCR, one row per CDR3 protein. The sample includes about 1.8 million distinct CDR3 sequences, about 49% of them seen just once. The sequencing sample was made of blood. These receptors all stem from a woman aged 40 to 50 in good health.

There are many counts of this clonotype. The chain uses TRBV5-1 and TRBJ2-7; D remains ambiguous. The germline gives CDR1 SGHRS, CDR2 YFSETQ. This CDR3 contains 14 residues. V dropped 0 bases and J dropped 0 bases, with 7 bases sitting between them. The CDR3 protein is CASSLGRNSYEQYF. CDR3 nucleotides: TGCGCCAGCAGCTTGGGACGGAACTCCTACGAGCAGTACTTC.

The chain combines TRBV7-2 with TRBJ2-5; D tentatively fits TRBD1 or TRBD2 (5 bases each). TRBJ2-7 matches the DNA end more closely, so the J call is doubtful. CDR1 and CDR2 (germline): SGHTA, FQGNSA. The CDR3 has 16 residues. The CDR3 DNA is TGTGCCAGCAGCTCGATCCCAGGGAGTTTGCTCCACGAGCAGTACTTC. Translation: CASSSIPGSLLHEQYF.

This clonotype came up a few times. The rearrangement links TRBV7-2 to TRBJ2-4; 13 positions agree with TRBD2. The end of the DNA fits TRBJ2-7 better, so the J call may be wrong. In germline, CDR1 is SGHTA, CDR2 FQGNSA. The CDR3 covers 15 residues. The CDR3 region is CASSLGGTSGVEQYF. The CDR3 DNA reads as TGTGCCAGCAGCTTAGGGGGGACTAGCGGGGTCGAGCAGTACTTC.

V is TRBV15 and J is TRBJ2-5; the D gene is possibly TRBD1 (5 bases). This CDR3 is built from 18 residues. Trimming removed 0 bases from V and 2 bases from J, with 19 bases in between. CDR1 and CDR2 (germline): LNHNV, YYDKDF (reference sequence). CDR3 protein: CATSRDEWGRSQQETQYF. The CDR3 bases are TGTGCCACCAGCAGAGACGAATGGGGCAGGTCACAACAAGAGACCCAGTACTTC.

The chain couples TRBV20-1 to TRBJ1-1; 7 bases align to TRBD1. This CDR3 comprises 10 residues. Per germline, CDR1 DFQATT and CDR2 SNEGSKA (reference sequence). The CDR3, as DNA: TGCGCGACAGGGCGCACTGAAGCTTTCTTT. This sequence encodes CATGRTEAFF.

The V gene is TRBV25-1, the J gene TRBJ1-2; 9 bases agree with TRBD1. The V segment lost 5 bases and the J segment 5 bases; nucleotides outside the gene matches: 6. Germline CDR1 is MGHDK and CDR2 is SYGVNS. There are 14 residues in the CDR3. The CDR3 region has the DNA TGTGCCAGCAGTATACAGGGGGCTGGATATGGCTACACCTTC. Residues: CASSIQGAGYGYTF.

The CDR3 loop reads CASSLGRGQRNTEAFF. The CDR3 DNA follows: TGTGCCAGCAGCCTTGGCCGGGGACAGAGGAACACTGAAGCTTTCTTT. J is TRBJ1-1 and V is TRBV7-9; 7 bases map to TRBD1. This CDR3 spans 16 amino acids. Germline CDR1 SEHNR, CDR2 FQNEAQ (reference sequence). V lost 5 bases, J lost 1 base, and 10 bases stayed unmatched.

The chain links TRBV19 to TRBJ2-6; D is ambiguous. V was clipped by 9 bases and J by 0 bases, with 6 bases between them. CDR1 LNHDA and CDR2 SQIVND come from the germline V gene (reference sequence). The CDR3 is 13 amino acids. CDR3 sequence (DNA): TGTGCCAGGGTATTCTCTGGGGCCAACGTCCTGACTTTC. Residues: CARVFSGANVLTF.

The J gene is TRBJ1-4, the V gene TRBV20-1; D might be TRBD1 (6 bases). There are 14 residues in the CDR3. Trimming shortened V by 7 bases and J by 5 bases, and 17 bases separated the two germline ends. The germline CDR1 and CDR2 sequences are DFQATT and SNEGSKA (reference sequence). The CDR3 bases are TGCAGTGTTGTCCCAGGGGTCTCCAATGAAAAACTGTTTTTT. It codes for CSVVPGVSNEKLFF.

This chain uses TRBV3-1 with TRBJ1-6, with D possibly matching TRBD1 (6 bases). Trimming cost V 4 bases and J 6 bases, with 16 bases left between them. Germline CDR1 reads LGHDT; CDR2 reads YNNKEL (reference sequence). CDR3 size: 16 residues. CDR3 protein: CASSLQGRGSNSPLHF. CDR3 DNA sequence: TGTGCCAGCAGCCTGCAGGGGCGCGGGAGTAATTCACCCCTCCACTTT.

The rearrangement uses TRBV6-5 and TRBJ2-7, with D maybe TRBD1 (6 bases). V was cut by 4 bases and J by 0 bases, with 16 bases left in between. This CDR3 has 16 amino acids. CDR1 and CDR2 (germline): MNHEY, SVGAGI. CDR3 in DNA: TGTGCCAGCAGTTCCCGGGACACGGGTTACTCCTACGAGCAGTACTTC. This codes for CASSSRDTGYSYEQYF.

The chain uses TRBV10-3 and TRBJ1-5; D is perhaps TRBD1 (5 bases). The germline CDR1 and CDR2 sequences are ENHRY and SYGVKD. The CDR3 has 16 residues. V lost 0 bases to trimming and J lost 4 bases, with 13 bases between them. CDR3 sequence (DNA): TGTGCCATCAGTGAGTCGGCAGGGTCTGGAAATCAGCCCCAGCATTTT. This codes for CAISESAGSGNQPQHF.

The J gene is TRBJ2-7, the V gene TRBV2, with D possibly TRBD2 on 6 matching bases. With 3 bases removed from V and 7 bases from J, the gap between germline ends came to 22 bases. CDR3 size: 16 residues. The germline V gene encodes CDR1 SNHLY and CDR2 FYNNEI. The CDR3, as DNA: TGTGCCAGCAGTGAGGTTGGGCGGGGCACTTACAATGAGCAGTACTTC. It encodes CASSEVGRGTYNEQYF.

The chain combines TRBV3-1 with TRBJ2-3; weak D call: TRBD1 (5 bases). V lost 5 bases and J lost 8, with 14 bases in between. The germline V gene has CDR1 LGHDT and CDR2 YNNKEL (reference sequence). This CDR3 spans 13 amino acids. This CDR3 is CASSSTEQGTQYF. The CDR3 DNA sequence: TGTGCCAGCAGCTCAACTGAGCAGGGTACGCAGTATTTT.

This clonotype has a handful of counts. V usage is TRBV7-2 and J usage is TRBJ2-5; no firm D call. CDR1 is SGHTA, CDR2 FQGNSA, per germline. Between the trimmed V and J ends, which lost 5 bases and 1 base, there was a span of 11 bases. CDR3 length equals 14 residues. In DNA, the CDR3 is TGTGCCAGCAGCGTAAGGGAATTCCAAGAGACCCAGTACTTC. This gives the protein CASSVREFQETQYF. Together with reference TRBV7-2 and TRBJ2-5, the CDR3 gives the full variable domain: GAGVSQSPSNKVTEKGKDVELRCDPISGHTALYWYRQSLGQGLEFLIYFQGNSAPDKSGLPSDRFSAERTGGSVSTLTIQRTQQEDSAVYLCASSVREFQETQYFGPGTRLLVL.

V usage is TRBV7-9 and J usage is TRBJ2-1; 14 nucleotides agree with TRBD2. The V gene's germline CDR1 is SEHNR and CDR2 FQNEAQ (reference sequence). The V segment lost 5 bases and the J segment 7 bases; nucleotides outside the gene matches: 7. There are 16 residues in the CDR3. This CDR3 is CASSGRLAGGPNEQFF. CDR3 nucleotide sequence: TGTGCCAGCAGCGGACGACTAGCGGGGGGGCCAAATGAGCAGTTCTTC.

This chain connects TRBV7-2 to TRBJ2-5; 9 bases are a match to TRBD2. The CDR3 has 15 amino acids. The junction had 10 bases not matched to a gene; V was cut back by 7 bases and J by 4 bases. The V gene's germline CDR1 is SGHTA and CDR2 FQGNSA. This chain's CDR3 is CASTTTMRGGETQYF. CDR3 nucleotide sequence: TGTGCCAGCACTACGACGATGCGGGGGGGAGAGACCCAGTACTTC.

The gene calls are TRBV4-1 and TRBJ1-2; D possibly corresponds to TRBD1 (6 bases). Germline V gene data show CDR1 as MGHRA and CDR2 as YSYEKL. This CDR3 has 14 residues. The V gene lost 0 bases and the J gene lost 7 bases, with 12 bases spanning the gap. CDR3 nucleotide sequence: TGCGCCAGCAGCCAAGATCAAGCGGGGGCTGGCTACACCTTC. This translates into CASSQDQAGAGYTF.

The rearrangement uses TRBV2 and TRBJ2-7; TRBD2 agrees at 9 bases. The V gene's germline CDR1 is SNHLY and CDR2 FYNNEI. J was trimmed by 3 bases and V by 8 bases; bases with no gene match: 5. There are 13 residues in the CDR3. The chain's CDR3 is CASASGGRYEQYF. The CDR3 region has the DNA TGTGCCAGCGCGAGCGGGGGGCGCTACGAGCAGTACTTC.

As to this clonotype: A much larger clonotype is one base distant, so this may be a read error. The rearrangement joins TRBV27 to TRBJ1-2; D might be TRBD1 (6 bases). The length of the CDR3 is 13 residues. Germline CDR1 reads MNHEY; CDR2 reads SMNVEV (reference sequence). V lost 3 bases and J lost 5, with 10 bases in between. The CDR3 region has the DNA TGTGCCAGCAGTTTCGACAGGAAATATGGCTACACCTTC. This translates into CASSFDRKYGYTF.

This chain joins TRBV6-1 and TRBJ2-7; D remains ambiguous. The V end was cut by 3 bases, the J end by 6 bases, with 9 bases between. The germline V gene has CDR1 MNHNS and CDR2 SASEGT. This CDR3 has 12 amino acids. CDR3 sequence reads: CASSEVTTEQYF. The CDR3 DNA is TGTGCCAGCAGTGAGGTCACCACCGAGCAGTACTTC.

This clonotype was counted a few times. The chain links TRBV20-1 to TRBJ1-2; D is ambiguous. The ends were cut back, 5 bases at V and 8 bases at J, with 12 bases in the middle. Germline V CDR1 and CDR2: DFQATT, SNEGSKA (reference sequence). This CDR3 has 11 amino acids. The CDR3 DNA sequence: TGCAGTGCTGGGGTCGCCTGGGGCTACACCTTC. It specifies CSAGVAWGYTF.

The CDR3 loop is CASRIAGGSGTDTQYF. CDR3 nucleotide sequence: TGTGCCAGCCGTATAGCGGGGGGTTCGGGCACAGATACGCAGTATTTT. V usage is TRBV6-6 and J usage is TRBJ2-3; TRBD2 aligns across 10 bases. V lost 8 bases to trimming and J lost 1 base; unmatched junction nucleotides: 9. The CDR3 has 16 amino acids. Germline V gives CDR1 MNHNY, CDR2 SVGAGI (reference sequence).

V is TRBV6-6 and J is TRBJ2-1; 13 bases fit TRBD2. CDR1 is MNHNY, CDR2 SVGAGI, per germline (reference sequence). The CDR3 covers 15 residues. Trimming at V came to 6 bases and at J to 6 bases, leaving 5 bases not matched to a gene. CDR3 in DNA: TGTGCCAGCAGACAAGGACTAGCGGGGGTCAATGAGCAGTTCTTC. It codes for CASRQGLAGVNEQFF.

This clonotype appeared a few times. The chain is built from TRBV4-1 and TRBJ2-2, with D possibly TRBD2 on 5 matching bases. Germline V gene data show CDR1 as MGHRA and CDR2 as YSYEKL. V was cut by 2 bases and J by 1 base, with 8 bases left in between. The CDR3 spans 15 residues. The CDR3 bases are TGCGCCAGCAGCCAATCGACTATGAACACCGGGGAGCTGTTTTTT. Its translation is CASSQSTMNTGELFF.

DNA for the CDR3: TGTGCCAGCAGTGAATTGCTCGGGGCAGATACGCAGTATTTT. It specifies CASSELLGADTQYF. J is TRBJ2-3 and V is TRBV6-1; D might be TRBD2 (5 bases). The CDR3 runs to 14 residues. V dropped 2 bases and J dropped 4 bases, with 10 bases sitting between them. Per germline, CDR1 MNHNS and CDR2 SASEGT.

In the case of this clonotype: A read error may account for a junction end that differs from germline. The chain employs TRBV20-1 and TRBJ1-1; D remains ambiguous. This CDR3 is 12 amino acids long. Germline V gene lookup returns CDR1 DFQATT and CDR2 SNEGSKA (reference sequence). CDR3 nucleotide sequence: TGCAGTGCTATAATCGCGGGCACTGGAGCTTTCTTT. Its protein is CSAIIAGTGAFF.

V usage is TRBV4-1 and J usage is TRBJ2-7; D unresolved. Between the trimmed V and J ends, which lost 0 bases and 3 bases, there was a span of 9 bases. CDR1 is MGHRA, CDR2 YSYEKL, per germline. This CDR3 is built from 14 residues. CDR3 residues: CASSQEYVNYEQYF. The CDR3 DNA reads as TGCGCCAGCAGCCAAGAATACGTAAACTACGAGCAGTACTTC.

The sample holds many counts of this clonotype. The chain employs TRBV12-3 or TRBV12-4 and TRBJ2-5; D is ambiguous. CDR3 length equals 12 residues. V dropped 6 bases and J dropped 2 bases, with 7 bases sitting between them. CDR3 in DNA: TGTGCCAGCAGGTTACAGCAAGAGACCCAGTACTTC. Its translation is CASRLQQETQYF.

This clonotype has a handful of counts. V and J are TRBV7-3 and TRBJ2-1, with D perhaps given as TRBD1 or TRBD2 (5 bases each). CDR1 is SGHTA, CDR2 FQGTGA, per germline. CDR3 length: 18 residues. The V and J ends lost 5 bases and 4 bases respectively, with 24 bases between them. The DNA of the CDR3 is TGTGCCAGCAGCCCCGGGGCCACTAACTCAAAAGCATACAATGAGCAGTTCTTC. Translated, it gives CASSPGATNSKAYNEQFF. Full variable domain (rest looked up from reference TRBV7-3 and TRBJ2-1): GAGVSQTPSNKVTEKGKYVELRCDPISGHTALYWYRQSLGQGPEFLIYFQGTGAADDSGLPNDRFFAVRPEGSVSTLKIQRTERGDSAVYLCASSPGATNSKAYNEQFFGPGTRLTVL.

The chain carries TRBV27 and TRBJ1-2, with a possible D match to TRBD1 (5 bases). The CDR3 has 15 amino acids. The germline CDR1 and CDR2 sequences are MNHEY and SMNVEV (reference sequence). V was shortened by 2 bases and J by 6 bases, with 16 bases between the two germline ends. The CDR3 region has the DNA TGTGCCAGCAGTTTAACCCACGGGGGAGGGAATGGCTACACCTTC. Residues: CASSLTHGGGNGYTF.